This TCR beta chain emerged from a study of blood T cell repertoires in COVID-19. Overall study context: COVID-19 samples collected from the United States, Italy and Spain covered acute and convalescent phases. PBMCs, B-cell-depleted T cells, or T cells provided the cDNA or gDNA that made up the material.

As processed by the authors: Scientists estimated how many nucleated cells there were by amplifying reference gene primers. TCRdb keeps only in-frame clones here, not all; method: immunoSEQ multiplex PCR. The V and J calls and the clone size are those of that table, but D and trimming were determined from the DNA. The sample lists some 220,000 clones; approximately 82% were seen once. Deletions cut 1 base from V and 4 bases from J, with 13 bases between. Germline-derived CDR1 and CDR2 are SGHTA and FQGNSA. The CDR3 is 15 amino acids. This clone was seen just once. The chain carries TRBV7-2 and TRBJ2-5, with D tentatively TRBD2 (6 bases). Sequenced input: peripheral blood. This clonotype was sampled from a man aged 45-65 years with active or convalescent COVID-19. The CDR3: CASSLVRDLIETQYF. The CDR3 DNA sequence: TGTGCCAGCAGCTTAGTGCGGGATTTAATAGAGACCCAGTACTTC.